Included here is one TCR beta chain sequence, with context. The target of this receptor is not known. Per-base qualities were not stored, and no clone one base away is much larger. A MiSeq instrument was used for deep resolution sequencing, which targeted depths ranging from 1 in 1 million up to 1 in 200,000 T cells, with coverage averaging 10x for each clonotype. The immunoSEQ hsTCRB Kit was used to generate TCR beta libraries. Regarding the original processing steps: ImmunoSEQ Data Assistant and ImmunoSEQ Analyzer were used for data analysis, and V, D and J genes were assigned according to IMGT definitions. Clonality, with values ranging from 0 to 1, was calculated as one minus the normalized Shannon entropy of productive rearrangement frequencies. Only overrepresented clonotypes making up at least 0.05% of the repertoire of each patient were included in the public clonotype analysis. More than ten age-matched healthy donor repertoires from immuneACCESS were used as controls for clonality. TCRdb took over this immuneACCESS table, retaining in-frame rearrangements with V and J assigned. Such tables are incomplete; in checked studies, under half of the missing clones stem from an unresolved V gene, and the remainder is unexplained. The D gene and trimming were derived from the DNA, and the V and J assignments and clone size from that table. In all, the sample holds about 24,000 clones, and more than 65% of those were seen once. 40% to 55% of the sample belongs to the ten largest clones.

Per the publication, the time point label means: about eleven months on ibrutinib. For TCR beta library preparation, roughly 2 micrograms of genomic DNA was extracted from cryopreserved PBMCs. Longitudinal blood samples from CLL patients on ibrutinib monotherapy were analyzed using high-throughput TCR beta sequencing. The patients took part in an open-label, single-center phase 2 trial of ibrutinib monotherapy. The entry originates in a study of cytotoxic CD8 clonotypes in ibrutinib-treated CLL (dated by TCRdb to the early 2020s). For the study in its entirety: The cohort had around twelve relapsed/refractory and 15 treatment-naive patients; some 17 were IGHV unmutated. On average, each sample yielded 270,000 or so productive templates and under 95,000 productive rearrangements. Response samples were obtained after a median of about 13 months of treatment, with a range of roughly 6 to 40 months. Longitudinal samples were available for about 30% of the 86 trial participants. Cryopreserved peripheral blood mononuclear cells were obtained before treatment, at response, and at either sustained remission or disease progression. Partial responses were observed in about 25 patients and complete responses in 2; after a median follow-up of 68 months, remission was maintained in approximately 14 patients and progression was observed in some twelve. Every remission and progressive disease sample was obtained while ibrutinib was still being received by the patients. Broad study findings and their caveats: Sampling times were not matched between sustained-remission and progressing patients, and lymph node repertoires were not studied. Public clonotypes were rare and either contracted or stayed stable during treatment, and the rise in clonality at ibrutinib response reflected the expansion of private clonotypes. Clonality increased at ibrutinib response, stayed stable in sustained remission, and fell back toward baseline at progression. Baseline clonality exceeded that of age-matched healthy donors and correlated strongly with circulating CD8+ T-cell counts.

Sequences were derived from PBMCs, sampled after 12 months of ibrutinib treatment. The receptor was derived from a human donor with chronic lymphocytic leukemia.

The DNA sequence is given as TGTGCCAGCAGCCGGGACAGGACTCGGGGCTACACCTTC. It translates as CASSRDRTRGYTF. The V and J genes are TRBV6-5 and TRBJ1-2, with 8 junctional bases fitting TRBD1. From the germline V gene, CDR1 is MNHEY and CDR2 is SVGAGI. V and J are trimmed by 6 bases and 8 bases, and the gene matches miss 8 bases of the junction. Including the terminal cysteine and phenylalanine, the CDR3 comprises 13 residues. Just the 39-base CDR3 DNA is kept, in frame starting at base 1.